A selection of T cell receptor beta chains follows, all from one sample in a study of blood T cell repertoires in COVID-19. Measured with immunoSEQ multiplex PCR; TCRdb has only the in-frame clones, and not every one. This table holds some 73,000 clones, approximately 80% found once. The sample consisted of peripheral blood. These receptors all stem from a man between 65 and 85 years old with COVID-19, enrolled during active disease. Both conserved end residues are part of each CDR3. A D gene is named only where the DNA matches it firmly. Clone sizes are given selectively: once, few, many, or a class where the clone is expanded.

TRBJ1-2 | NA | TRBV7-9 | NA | CASSLVQAPYGYTF | TGTGCCAGCAGCTTAGTCCAAGCCCCCTATGGCTACACCTTC
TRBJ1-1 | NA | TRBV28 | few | CASRYNGGYTEAFF | TGTGCCAGCAGATATAACGGAGGATACACTGAAGCTTTCTTT
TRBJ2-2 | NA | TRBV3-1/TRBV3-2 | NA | CASSQVSSTGELFF | TGTGCCAGCAGCCAAGTTTCCAGCACCGGGGAGCTGTTTTTT
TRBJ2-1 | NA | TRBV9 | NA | CASSVVVGGDNEQFF | TGTGCCAGCAGCGTAGTGGTAGGGGGGGACAATGAGCAGTTCTTC
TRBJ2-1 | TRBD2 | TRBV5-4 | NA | CASRENAGTNALF | TGTGCCAGCAGGGAGAACGCCGGGACTAATGCCCTCTTC
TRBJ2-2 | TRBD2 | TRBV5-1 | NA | CASSHSSGRDAGELFF | TGCGCCAGCAGCCACTCTAGCGGGAGAGATGCCGGGGAGCTGTTTTTT
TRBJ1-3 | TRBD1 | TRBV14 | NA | CASSPTGGWDTIYF | TGTGCCAGCAGCCCTACAGGGGGCTGGGACACCATATATTTT
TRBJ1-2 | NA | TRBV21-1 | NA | CASSKRQRRTYGYTF | TGTGCCAGCAGCAAACGTCAGCGACGGACATATGGCTACACCTTC
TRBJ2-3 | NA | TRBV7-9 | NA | CASSSTMGTDTQYF | TGTGCCAGCAGCTCCACTATGGGCACAGATACGCAGTATTTT
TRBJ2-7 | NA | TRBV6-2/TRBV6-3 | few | CASSFADRTYEQYF | TGTGCCAGCAGTTTTGCGGACAGAACCTACGAGCAGTACTTC
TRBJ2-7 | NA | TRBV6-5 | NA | CASSYRGTYEQYF | TGTGCCAGCAGTTACAGGGGAACCTACGAGCAGTACTTC
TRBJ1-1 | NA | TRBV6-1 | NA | CASSEGLNTEAFF | TGTGCCAGCAGTGAGGGCCTGAACACTGAAGCTTTCTTT
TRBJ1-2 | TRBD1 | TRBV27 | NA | CASSINRGLGWGYTF | TGTGCCAGCAGCATAAACAGGGGGCTCGGTTGGGGCTACACCTTC
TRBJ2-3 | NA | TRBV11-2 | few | CASSPRPGTGVAIDTQYF | TGTGCCAGCAGCCCCCGCCCCGGGACGGGAGTTGCGATAGATACGCAGTATTTT
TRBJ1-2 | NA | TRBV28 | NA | CASRLSGHTSYGYTF | TGTGCCAGCAGACTCTCGGGACACACGAGCTATGGCTACACCTTC
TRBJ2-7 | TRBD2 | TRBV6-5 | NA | CASSYSVIAGTYEQYF | TGTGCCAGCAGTTACTCGGTGATAGCGGGGACCTACGAGCAGTACTTC
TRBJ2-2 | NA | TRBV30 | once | CAWSLAYTGELFF | TGTGCCTGGAGTCTAGCGTACACCGGGGAGCTGTTTTTT
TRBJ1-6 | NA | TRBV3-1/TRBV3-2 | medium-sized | CASRVTGENNSPLHF | TGTGCCAGCAGGGTGACCGGGGAGAATAATTCACCCCTCCACTTT
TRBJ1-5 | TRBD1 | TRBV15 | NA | CATSRDLTGGGQPQHF | TGTGCCACCAGCAGAGATCTGACAGGGGGCGGTCAGCCCCAGCATTTT
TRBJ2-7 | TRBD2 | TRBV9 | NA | CASSVGSSGTESRGEQYF | TGTGCCAGCAGCGTAGGGTCTAGCGGGACAGAATCAAGGGGCGAGCAGTACTTC
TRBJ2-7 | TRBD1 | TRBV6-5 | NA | CASSTPGQEFYEQYF | TGTGCCAGCAGTACCCCGGGACAGGAATTCTACGAGCAGTACTTC
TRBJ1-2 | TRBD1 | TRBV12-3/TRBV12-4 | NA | CASSFNQGDGYTF | TGTGCCAGCAGTTTTAACCAGGGGGATGGCTACACCTTC
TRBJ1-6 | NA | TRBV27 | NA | CASSPSTNNSPLHF | TGTGCCAGCAGTCCCTCGACTAATAATTCACCCCTCCACTTT
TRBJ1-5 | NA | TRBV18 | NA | CASSPIGGDQPQHF | TGTGCCAGCTCACCAATCGGGGGGGATCAGCCCCAGCATTTT